Described below is a single T cell receptor beta chain sequence and its context. Which antigen it targets is not known. Base-call qualities are not available, and no considerably larger clone is one nucleotide away. The record originates from a study of identical twins (dated by TCRdb to the mid-2010s). A note on the overall study: To test whether fetal clonotypes persist, the study used deep sequencing on TCR alpha and beta repertoires from monozygotic twins, unrelated adults of various ages, and cord blood. To rule out contamination, the twin experiments were replicated at different times with different library preparation protocols.

The CDR3 has 16 amino acids, counting the end cysteine and phenylalanine. Only the CDR3 region is kept as DNA, spanning 48 bases read in frame from base 1. Sequences MGHRA (CDR1) and YSYEKL (CDR2) are obtained from the germline V gene. Trimming removed 2 bases from V and 1 base from J, leaving 14 bases between the germline ends. Only healthy Caucasian donors were included. Receptors were amplified or captured by 5' RACE. The sample was run on an Illumina HiSeq 2000. A universal primer binding site was introduced by template switching, and a unique molecular identifier was present in the final cDNA, enabling accurate counting of TCR cDNA molecules. Specific primers in the conserved constant-segment region were used to synthesize first-strand cDNA for the TCR alpha and beta chains. To control for contamination, each cDNA library was double barcoded with a SMART-Mk sample barcode plus Illumina barcodes. TruSeq adapter sequences and Illumina sample barcodes were added in two successive PCR steps. The TCR alpha and beta cDNA libraries were sequenced on the Illumina HiSeq platform using custom primers. On the authors' methods: MiGEC processed the raw reads to extract unique molecular identifiers, while MiXCR was used to determine the CDR3 positions. Recombination models were inferred per individual with the repgenHMM and IGoR tools using an EM algorithm. Shared clonotype analysis was performed with the tcR package in R, normalizing sharing by the product of cloneset sizes. Out-of-frame nonproductive sequences were analyzed to study raw recombination free of thymic and clonal selection effects. The public reads were reanalyzed by TCRdb: fastp trimming at Q25, MiXCR alignment, in-frame beta chains only. CDR3 protein duplicates are merged, each entry listing the most common genes and DNA. It is TCRdb's table, rather than the study itself, that gives the V and J calls and clone size. In this sample the table shows 1.5 million to 2 million distinct CDR3 sequences, about 31% of which occur a single time. Together, the top ten hold around 0.25% of the sample.

The full study reports these points: Abundant cord blood beta clonotypes carried fewer insertions; young adult naive repertoires showed a weaker similar trend, while memory repertoires showed none. Because the same donors could not be followed over many years, the conclusions depended on cross-sectional statistical analysis. Compared with coincidental sharing between unrelated individuals, an excess of low generation-probability sequences was observed among out-of-frame TCR alpha sequences shared between twins. Zero-insertion analyses could be partly confounded by invariant T cells such as MAIT and iNKT, though diverse VJ usage argued against such confounding for most clonotypes. Excess twin sharing in beta out-of-frame sequences was weaker because fewer shared sequences lowered the signal-to-noise ratio. In monozygotic twins, out-of-frame TCR alpha sharing was systematically underestimated by recombination models, although the models agreed with sharing between unrelated individuals.

The sequenced sample consisted of cord blood. This clonotype was sampled from a newborn girl in good health. This receptor chain uses TRBV4-1 and TRBJ2-5, with no reliable assignment of the D segment. The CDR3 protein sequence reads: CASSQLPPYVQETQYF. The DNA reads as follows: TGCGCCAGCAGCCAACTACCCCCTTACGTCCAAGAGACCCAGTACTTC.